The following is a T cell receptor beta chain sequence with its context. Its antigen is still unknown. Distinct nucleotide sequences in the sample also encode this CDR3. The V end was cut by 0 bases, the J end by 6 bases, with 9 bases between. This CDR3 has 13 amino acids. The germline gives CDR1 MNHNY, CDR2 SVGAGI (reference sequence). The data are from a study of shared clonotypes between healthy human individuals. Study in general: Three plates were used per donor for CD4 naive, three for CD4 memory, two for CD8 naive and one for CD8 memory. Study-wide findings and caveats: It was observed that 5% to 6.5% of naive CD4 clonotypes were shared across a few donors.

Each subset's genomic DNA was shared equally among a number of immunoSEQ plates. Sorted-subset replicate PCRs used around 0.2 ug DNA, tens of thousands of T cell genomes. Clones were read by immunoSEQ multiplex PCR, and TCRdb kept only the in-frame ones, dropping some. Of approximately 2.1 million clones listed, approximately 95% are singletons. The sequence came from a man in his late teens or twenties in good health. Some clones in this sample may be carry-over from other donors' samples. Sequenced sample: naive CD4+ T cells from PBMCs. Regarding subset: CD45RA+ positively selected. The V and J genes are TRBV6-6 and TRBJ2-7; maybe TRBD2 (5 bases). The DNA of the CDR3 is TGTGCCAGCAGTTACTCGAGAGGGAGCGAGCAGTACTTC. Translating it yields CASSYSRGSEQYF.